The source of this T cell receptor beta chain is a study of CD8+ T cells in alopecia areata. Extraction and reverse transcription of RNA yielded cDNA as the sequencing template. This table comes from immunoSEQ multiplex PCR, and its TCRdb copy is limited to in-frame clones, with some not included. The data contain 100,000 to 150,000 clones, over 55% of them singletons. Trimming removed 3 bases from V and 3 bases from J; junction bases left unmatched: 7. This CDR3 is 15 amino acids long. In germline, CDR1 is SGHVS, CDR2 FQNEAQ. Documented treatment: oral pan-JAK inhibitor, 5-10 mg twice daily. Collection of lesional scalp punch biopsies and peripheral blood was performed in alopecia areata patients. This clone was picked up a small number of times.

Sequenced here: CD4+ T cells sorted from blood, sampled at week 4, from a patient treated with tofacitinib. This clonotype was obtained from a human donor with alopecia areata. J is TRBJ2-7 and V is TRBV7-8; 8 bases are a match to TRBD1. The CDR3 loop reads CASSLWQGALYEQYF. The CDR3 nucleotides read TGTGCCAGCAGCTTGTGGCAGGGGGCCCTCTACGAGCAGTACTTC.